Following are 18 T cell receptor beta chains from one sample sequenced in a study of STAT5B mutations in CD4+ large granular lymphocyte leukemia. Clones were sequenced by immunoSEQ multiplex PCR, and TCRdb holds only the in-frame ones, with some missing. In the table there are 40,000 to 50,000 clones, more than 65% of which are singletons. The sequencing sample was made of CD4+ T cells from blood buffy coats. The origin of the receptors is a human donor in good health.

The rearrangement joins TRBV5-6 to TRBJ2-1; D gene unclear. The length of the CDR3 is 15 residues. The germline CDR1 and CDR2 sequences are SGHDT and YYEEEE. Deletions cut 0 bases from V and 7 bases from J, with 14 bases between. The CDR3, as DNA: TGTGCCAGCAGCTTGGGTGTGGGGTTGTTAAATGAGCAGTTCTTC. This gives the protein CASSLGVGLLNEQFF.

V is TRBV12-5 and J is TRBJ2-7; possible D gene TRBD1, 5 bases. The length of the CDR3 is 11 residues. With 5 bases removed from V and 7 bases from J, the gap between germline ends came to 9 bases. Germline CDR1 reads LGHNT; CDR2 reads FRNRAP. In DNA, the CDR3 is TGTGCTAGTGGTATAGGGGTTGAGCAGTACTTC. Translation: CASGIGVEQYF.

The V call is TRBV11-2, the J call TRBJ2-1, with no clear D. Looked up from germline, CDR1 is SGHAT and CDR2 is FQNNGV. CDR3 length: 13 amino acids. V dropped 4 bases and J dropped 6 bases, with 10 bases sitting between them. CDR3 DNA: TGTGCCAGCAGCTCGATGGTTTCCAATGAGCAGTTCTTC. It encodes CASSSMVSNEQFF.

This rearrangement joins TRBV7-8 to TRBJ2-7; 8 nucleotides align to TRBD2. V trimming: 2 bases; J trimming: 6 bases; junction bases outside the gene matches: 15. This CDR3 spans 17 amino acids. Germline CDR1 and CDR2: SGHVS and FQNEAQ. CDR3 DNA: TGTGCCAGCAGCTTAATCTTTCGGAGCGGGAGTGGGCTCGAGCAGTACTTC. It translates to CASSLIFRSGSGLEQYF.

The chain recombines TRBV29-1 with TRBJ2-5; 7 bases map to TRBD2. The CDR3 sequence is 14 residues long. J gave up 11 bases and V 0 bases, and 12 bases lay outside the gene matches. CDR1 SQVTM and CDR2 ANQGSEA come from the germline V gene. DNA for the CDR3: TGCAGCGTTGAAGATGTGGGGGGGACTAATGAGCAGTACTTC. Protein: CSVEDVGGTNEQYF.

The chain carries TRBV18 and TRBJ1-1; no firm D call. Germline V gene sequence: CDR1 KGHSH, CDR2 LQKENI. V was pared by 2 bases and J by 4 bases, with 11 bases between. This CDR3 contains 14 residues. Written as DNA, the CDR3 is TGTGCCAGCTCACCAGGAGTGGAGAGCACTGAAGCTTTCTTT. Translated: CASSPGVESTEAFF.

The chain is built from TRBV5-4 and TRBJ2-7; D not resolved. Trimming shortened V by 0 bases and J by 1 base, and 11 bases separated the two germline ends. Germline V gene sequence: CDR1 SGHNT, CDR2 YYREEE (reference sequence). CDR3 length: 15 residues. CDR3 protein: CASSLVRLGSYEQYF. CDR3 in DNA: TGTGCCAGCAGCTTGGTGCGTCTGGGTTCCTACGAGCAGTACTTC.

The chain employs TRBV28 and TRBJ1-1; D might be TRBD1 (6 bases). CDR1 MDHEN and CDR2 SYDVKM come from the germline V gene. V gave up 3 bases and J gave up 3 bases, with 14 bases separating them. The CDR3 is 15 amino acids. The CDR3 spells CASSFGGLEDTEAFF. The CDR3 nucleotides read TGTGCCAGCAGTTTCGGGGGCCTCGAGGACACTGAAGCTTTCTTT. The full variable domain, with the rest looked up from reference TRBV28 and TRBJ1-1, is DVKVTQSSRYLVKRTGEKVFLECVQDMDHENMFWYRQDPGLGLRLIYFSYDVKMKEKGDIPEGYSVSREKKERFSLILESASTNQTSMYLCASSFGGLEDTEAFFGQGTRLTVV.

The CDR3 is CASSYASASPYEQYF. The CDR3 DNA is TGTGCCAGCAGTTACGCGTCAGCTTCCCCCTACGAGCAGTACTTC. The chain employs TRBV6-5 and TRBJ2-7; D not resolved. Germline-derived CDR1 and CDR2 are MNHEY and SVGAGI. This CDR3 has 15 residues. The V end was cut by 2 bases, the J end by 2 bases, with 13 bases between.

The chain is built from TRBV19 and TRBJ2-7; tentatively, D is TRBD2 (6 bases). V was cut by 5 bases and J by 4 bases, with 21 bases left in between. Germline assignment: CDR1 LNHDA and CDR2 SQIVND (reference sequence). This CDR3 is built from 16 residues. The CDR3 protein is CASSGEGTPSSYEQYF. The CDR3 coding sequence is TGTGCCAGTAGTGGTGAGGGGACTCCTTCGTCATACGAGCAGTACTTC.

This CDR3 is CASKITGQFEKLFF. The CDR3 DNA follows: TGTGCCAGTAAAATCACGGGACAGTTTGAAAAACTGTTTTTT. The chain employs TRBV19 and TRBJ1-4; TRBD1 matches at 7 bases. Germline V gene data show CDR1 as LNHDA and CDR2 as SQIVND (reference sequence). The CDR3 has 14 residues. V shed 7 bases, J shed 7 bases, and the junction held 9 bases outside the gene matches.

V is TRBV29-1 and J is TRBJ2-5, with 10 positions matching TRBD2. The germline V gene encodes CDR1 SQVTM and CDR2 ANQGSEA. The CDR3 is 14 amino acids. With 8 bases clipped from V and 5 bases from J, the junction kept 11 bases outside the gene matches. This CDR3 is CSHGSGGAGETQYF. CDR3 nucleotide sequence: TGCAGCCATGGGAGCGGGGGGGCAGGGGAGACCCAGTACTTC.

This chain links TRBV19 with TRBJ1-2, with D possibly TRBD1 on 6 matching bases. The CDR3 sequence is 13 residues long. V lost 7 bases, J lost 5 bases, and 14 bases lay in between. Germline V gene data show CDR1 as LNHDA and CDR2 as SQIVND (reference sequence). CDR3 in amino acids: CASTPRGYYGYTF. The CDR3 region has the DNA TGTGCCAGTACCCCGAGGGGGTATTATGGCTACACCTTC.

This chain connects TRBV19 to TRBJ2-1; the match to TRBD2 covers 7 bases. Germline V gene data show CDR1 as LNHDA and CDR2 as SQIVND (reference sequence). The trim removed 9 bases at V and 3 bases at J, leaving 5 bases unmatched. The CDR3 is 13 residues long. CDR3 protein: CASTSDYYNEQFF. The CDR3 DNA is TGTGCCAGCACTAGCGACTACTACAATGAGCAGTTCTTC.

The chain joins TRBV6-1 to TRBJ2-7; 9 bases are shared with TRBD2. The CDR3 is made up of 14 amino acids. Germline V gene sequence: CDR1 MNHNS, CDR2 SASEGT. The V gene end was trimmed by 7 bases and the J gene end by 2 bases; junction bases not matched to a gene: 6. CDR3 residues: CASIPAGGTYEQYF. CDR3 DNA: TGTGCCAGCATACCAGCGGGAGGAACCTACGAGCAGTACTTC.

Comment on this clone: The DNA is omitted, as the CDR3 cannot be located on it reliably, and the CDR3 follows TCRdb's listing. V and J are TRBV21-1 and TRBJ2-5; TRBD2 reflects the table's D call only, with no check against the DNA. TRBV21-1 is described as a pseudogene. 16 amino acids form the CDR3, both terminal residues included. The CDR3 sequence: CASSKVAGGNRETQYF.

The CDR3, as DNA: TGCGCCAGCAGCCAACCGACACGCTCCTACGAGCAGTACTTC. This translates into CASSQPTRSYEQYF. This sequence joins TRBV4-1 and TRBJ2-5; D is unresolved. The DNA end is more similar to TRBJ2-7, so the J call may be wrong. This CDR3 is 14 amino acids long. CDR1 and CDR2 from the germline V gene are MGHRA and YSYEKL.

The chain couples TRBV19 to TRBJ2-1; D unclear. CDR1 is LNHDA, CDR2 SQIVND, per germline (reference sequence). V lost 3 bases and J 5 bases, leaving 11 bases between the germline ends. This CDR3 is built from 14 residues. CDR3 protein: CASSMGGVHNEQFF. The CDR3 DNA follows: TGTGCCAGTAGTATGGGCGGAGTTCACAATGAGCAGTTCTTC.